A single sample gave rise to the 6 T cell receptor beta chains below, sequenced in a study of T cells in Graves' hyperthyroidism and ophthalmopathy. Researchers took RNA transcripts and amplified the TCR beta CDR3 regions from them. Researchers ran a first-round RT-PCR on the TCR CDR3 using the HTBI primer set. TCRdb passed the multiplex PCR reads through MiXCR, listing each CDR3 protein once. Here the sample spans about 510,000 distinct CDR3 sequences, 40% to 55% being singletons. Source material: peripheral blood or thyroid tissue (not recorded which). These receptors all come from an adult woman with Graves' disease, either hyperthyroidism or ophthalmopathy (not recorded which).

The table lists this clonotype with many counts. The chain combines TRBV12-3 or TRBV12-4 with TRBJ1-6; 8 nucleotides match TRBD1. Losses at the gene ends were 6 bases for V and 5 bases for J; bases not matched to a gene: 3. The CDR3 covers 14 residues. CDR3 amino acids: CASRPTGDNSPLHF. The CDR3 bases are TGTGCCAGCAGACCGACAGGGGATAATTCACCCCTCCACTTT.

Comment on this clonotype: The conserved phenylalanine or tryptophan is not found at the CDR3 terminus, so this likely reflects a read error. The limits of the CDR3 on the DNA are not certain, so only TCRdb's listed CDR3 is given. This chain links TRBV7-9 with TRBJ2-6; TRBD2, the table's D call, was not compared with the DNA. Germline CDR1 and CDR2: SEHNR and FQNEAQ (reference sequence). The CDR3 has 11 amino acids, counting both end residues. The CDR3 sequence: CASSLFSSSGT.

This clonotype has a count of ten or more. CDR3 DNA: TGTGCCAGTAGTTCGGCCCTAGGGCGGGAGACCCAGTACTTC. Its translation is CASSSALGRETQYF. The chain carries TRBV19 and TRBJ2-5, with D hard to call. V lost 5 bases to trimming and J lost 5 bases, with 15 bases between them. The CDR3 is 14 residues long. Germline V gene sequence: CDR1 LNHDA, CDR2 SQIVND (reference sequence).

This clonotype was counted only a few times. The chain couples TRBV7-2 to TRBJ1-1; D ambiguous. V dropped 6 bases and J dropped 2 bases, with 13 bases sitting between them. Germline V CDR1 and CDR2: SGHTA, FQGNSA. The CDR3 sequence is 14 residues long. CDR3: CASSFSRLNTEAFF. CDR3 sequence (DNA): TGTGCCAGCAGTTTCTCCAGACTTAACACTGAAGCTTTCTTT.

This clonotype was picked up many times. This chain connects TRBV20-1 to TRBJ1-1, with a possible D match to TRBD1 (6 bases). The CDR3 totals 16 residues. Trimming shortened V by 8 bases and J by 0 bases, and 22 bases separated the two germline ends. Germline V gene data show CDR1 as DFQATT and CDR2 as SNEGSKA (reference sequence). CDR3 in DNA: TGCAGTACGAGGAGGGGGAGGTGGCAAGTGAACACTGAAGCTTTCTTT. Translated: CSTRRGRWQVNTEAFF.

There are a few counts of this clonotype. The V gene is TRBV6-5, the J gene TRBJ1-4; D uncertain. With 7 bases removed from V and 0 bases from J, the gap between germline ends came to 12 bases. The CDR3 runs to 15 residues. Germline V gene lookup returns CDR1 MNHEY and CDR2 SVGAGI. This CDR3 reads CASTGNPATNEKLFF. The DNA for the CDR3 is TGTGCCAGCACTGGAAATCCTGCAACTAATGAAAAACTGTTTTTT.